The 30 T cell receptor beta chains below come from one sample, sequenced in a study of shared clonotypes between healthy human individuals. Profiled with immunoSEQ multiplex PCR; TCRdb holds only in-frame clones, not every one. This sample has roughly 890,000 clones, with around 92% found just once. The naive CD8 subset, CD45RO-negative cells positively selected for CCR7, excluded terminally differentiated effector memory CD45RA+ cells. The specimen was naive CD8+ T cells sorted from blood. Receptor source: a man aged 25 to 40 in good health.

V is TRBV16 and J is TRBJ2-2; no definite D call. CDR1 and CDR2 from the germline V gene are KGHSY and FQNENV. The CDR3 length is 17 residues. Deletions cut 4 bases from V and 3 bases from J, with 18 bases between. The CDR3 sequence is CASSLNPQNSYTGELFF. The CDR3 DNA reads TGTGCCAGCAGCCTTAACCCTCAGAACAGTTACACCGGGGAGCTGTTTTTT.

This CDR3 is CASSPLAGGSYEQYF. DNA for the CDR3: TGTGCCAGCAGCCCACTAGCGGGAGGCTCCTACGAGCAGTACTTC. The chain recombines TRBV9 with TRBJ2-7, with 12 bases fitting TRBD2. The CDR3 is 15 amino acids. V shed 4 bases, J shed 0 bases, and the junction held 2 bases outside the gene matches. Germline V gene sequence: CDR1 SGDLS, CDR2 YYNGEE.

The chain has TRBV11-1 and TRBJ2-3, with 8 positions matching TRBD1. V trimming: 1 base; J trimming: 5 bases; junction bases outside the gene matches: 8. The CDR3 contains 16 residues. Germline values: CDR1 SGHAT, CDR2 FQDESV (reference sequence). The CDR3 DNA reads TGTGCCAGCAGCTTAGGACAGGGGACGCGGGGAGATACGCAGTATTTT. Its protein is CASSLGQGTRGDTQYF.

The chain is built from TRBV21-1 and TRBJ2-7; TRBD1 was called by the table and not checked on the DNA. TRBV21-1 is assigned pseudogene status. The CDR3 spans 14 residues. This CDR3 is CASSQGQARYEQYF. The CDR3 coding sequence is TGTGCCAGCAGCCAGGGACAGGCCCGCTACGAGCAGTACTTC.

The chain couples TRBV7-2 to TRBJ2-3, with 9 nucleotides matching TRBD2. Germline CDR1 is SGHTA and CDR2 is FQGNSA. V was clipped by 1 base and J by 0 bases; unmatched bases: 11. The CDR3 totals 19 residues. The CDR3 loop is CASSLEPSSGDPSTDTQYF. DNA of the CDR3: TGTGCCAGCAGCTTAGAGCCGTCTAGCGGGGACCCTAGCACAGATACGCAGTATTTT.

V gene TRBV5-1 combines with J gene TRBJ2-6, with a tentative D call TRBD1 (6 bases). The germline CDR1 and CDR2 sequences are SGHRS and YFSETQ. Trimming pared 0 bases from V and 1 base from J, leaving 14 bases between. CDR3 length: 18 amino acids. This chain's CDR3 is CASSLGQVGESGANVLTF. Written as DNA, the CDR3 is TGCGCCAGCAGCTTGGGACAGGTGGGAGAGTCTGGGGCCAACGTCCTGACTTTC. The full variable domain, with the rest looked up from reference TRBV5-1 and TRBJ2-6, is KAGVTQTPRYLIKTRGQQVTLSCSPISGHRSVSWYQQTPGQGLQFLFEYFSETQRNKGNFPGRFSGRQFSNSRSEMNVSTLELGDSALYLCASSLGQVGESGANVLTFGAGSRLTVL.

The gene calls are TRBV2 and TRBJ2-1, with TRBD2 matching 11 bases. This CDR3 has 14 residues. The V gene end was trimmed by 10 bases and the J gene end by 9 bases; junction bases not matched to a gene: 11. Per germline, CDR1 SNHLY and CDR2 FYNNEI. This CDR3 is CANLGGGLAAEQFF. DNA for the CDR3: TGTGCCAACCTTGGGGGGGGACTAGCGGCTGAGCAGTTCTTC.

This clone was seen only once. This rearrangement joins TRBV7-2 to TRBJ2-1, with 8 bases matching TRBD2. Germline V gene data show CDR1 as SGHTA and CDR2 as FQGNSA. Trimming cost V 4 bases and J 5 bases; bases outside gene matches: 10. The CDR3 runs to 16 residues. CDR3 DNA sequence: TGTGCCAGCAGCTACGGGAGGGTATCGGGCCACAATGAGCAGTTCTTC. It specifies CASSYGRVSGHNEQFF.

This clone appeared a few times. The genes are TRBV4-1 and TRBJ2-7, with D perhaps TRBD2 (5 bases). Germline CDR1 is MGHRA and CDR2 is YSYEKL. This CDR3 region has 16 residues. The germline V and J ends were trimmed by 1 base and 3 bases, with 16 bases remaining between them. The CDR3 is CASSQGEFRGIYEQYF. CDR3 nucleotide sequence: TGCGCCAGCAGCCAAGGAGAGTTCAGAGGGATCTACGAGCAGTACTTC.

This clone was picked up many times. The chain has TRBV7-9 and TRBJ1-2; 7 bases agree with TRBD1. Trimming took 5 bases from V and 8 from J; bases not matched to a gene: 14. This CDR3 has 15 residues. Germline CDR1 reads SEHNR; CDR2 reads FQNEAQ (reference sequence). This CDR3 reads CASSGRSRGIGGYTF. The CDR3 nucleotides are TGTGCCAGCAGCGGGAGATCCAGGGGGATTGGCGGCTACACCTTC.

The chain is built from TRBV15 and TRBJ2-3; D perhaps matches TRBD1 (6 bases). The V end lost 3 bases, the J end lost 2 bases, and 9 bases lay between the germline ends. The CDR3 spans 14 residues. CDR1 is LNHNV and CDR2 is YYDKDF in the germline V gene (reference sequence). The chain's CDR3 is CATSRGAITDTQYF. In DNA, the CDR3 is TGTGCCACCAGCAGGGGGGCAATCACAGATACGCAGTATTTT.

V usage is TRBV7-2 and J usage is TRBJ1-1; 10 bases agree with TRBD1. Looked up from germline, CDR1 is SGHTA and CDR2 is FQGNSA. The CDR3 runs to 15 residues. The ends lost 4 bases at V and 6 bases at J; junction bases unmatched: 8. The CDR3 loop reads CASSYYGTGVAEAFF. For the CDR3, the DNA is TGTGCCAGCAGCTACTACGGGACAGGGGTGGCTGAAGCTTTCTTT.

The DNA for the CDR3 is TGTGCCAGTTCCCCCCCTAACGACGAGCAGTACTTC. Protein sequence: CASSPPNDEQYF. J is TRBJ2-7 and V is TRBV6-6, with D unresolved. Per germline, CDR1 MNHNY and CDR2 SVGAGI (reference sequence). This CDR3 is built from 12 residues. Trimming left V 9 bases short and J 5 bases short, with 14 bases between.

The chain has TRBV19 and TRBJ2-7, with TRBD2 identical over 7 bases. Trimming cost V 2 bases and J 3 bases; bases outside gene matches: 19. The CDR3 has 19 amino acids. CDR1 is LNHDA, CDR2 SQIVND, per germline (reference sequence). The CDR3: CASSILPNTPGGWNYEQYF. In nucleotides, the CDR3 is TGTGCCAGTAGTATACTTCCTAACACCCCCGGGGGGTGGAACTACGAGCAGTACTTC. Full variable domain (rest looked up from reference TRBV19 and TRBJ2-7): DGGITQSPKYLFRKEGQNVTLSCEQNLNHDAMYWYRQDPGQGLRLIYYSQIVNDFQKGDIAEGYSVSREKKESFPLTVTSAQKNPTAFYLCASSILPNTPGGWNYEQYFGPGTRLTVT.

The genes are TRBV28 and TRBJ2-3; 9 bases are shared with TRBD2. In germline, CDR1 is MDHEN, CDR2 SYDVKM. V dropped 2 bases and J dropped 1; count of bases not matched to a gene: 1. This CDR3 has 15 residues. CDR3 amino acids: CASSLGGGGTDTQYF. The CDR3 coding sequence is TGTGCCAGCAGTTTAGGCGGGGGGGGCACAGATACGCAGTATTTT. The full variable domain, rest sourced from reference TRBV28 and TRBJ2-3, is DVKVTQSSRYLVKRTGEKVFLECVQDMDHENMFWYRQDPGLGLRLIYFSYDVKMKEKGDIPEGYSVSREKKERFSLILESASTNQTSMYLCASSLGGGGTDTQYFGPGTRLTVL.

The chain carries TRBV4-1 and TRBJ2-7; 8 nucleotides agree with TRBD2. Germline loops: CDR1 MGHRA, CDR2 YSYEKL. CDR3 length: 16 amino acids. The ends lost 0 bases at V and 1 base at J; junction bases unmatched: 5. For the CDR3, the DNA is TGCGCCAGCAGCCAAGAGCCGGCTAGCGGGTCCTACGAGCAGTACTTC. This sequence encodes CASSQEPASGSYEQYF.

The CDR3 protein is CASSQPRGVARFFSYNEQFF. The CDR3 DNA is TGCGCCAGCAGCCAACCCCGGGGGGTAGCGAGATTTTTCTCCTACAATGAGCAGTTCTTC. J is TRBJ2-1 and V is TRBV4-3, with 7 nucleotides matching TRBD2. The germline gives CDR1 LGHNA, CDR2 YSLEER. The CDR3 contains 20 residues. V lost 2 bases and J lost 0; bases outside the gene matches: 16.

The chain employs TRBV11-3 and TRBJ2-3; weak D call: TRBD1 (5 bases). CDR3 length: 13 amino acids. Germline V gene sequence: CDR1 SGHNT, CDR2 YENEEA. V was pared by 2 bases and J by 5 bases, with 8 bases between. CDR3: CASSLPGRDTQYF. The CDR3 DNA sequence: TGTGCCAGCAGCTTACCAGGGCGAGATACGCAGTATTTT.

This chain joins TRBV30 and TRBJ2-5, with a possible D match to TRBD1 (5 bases). V was clipped by 4 bases and J by 5 bases, with 17 bases between them. CDR1 GTSNPN and CDR2 SVGIG come from the germline V gene (reference sequence). CDR3 length equals 14 residues. Here the CDR3 reads CAWNRQGGVETQYF. CDR3 DNA: TGTGCCTGGAATCGGCAGGGTGGGGTGGAGACCCAGTACTTC.

The chain has TRBV6-1 and TRBJ2-6, with D possibly being TRBD2 (5 bases). The CDR3 has 17 residues. Germline assignment: CDR1 MNHNS and CDR2 SASEGT. Trimming pared 3 bases from V and 0 bases from J, leaving 12 bases between. CDR3 amino acids: CASSDGVWASGANVLTF. Here the CDR3 DNA reads TGTGCCAGCAGTGACGGGGTATGGGCCTCTGGGGCCAACGTCCTGACTTTC.

Details on this clone: Distinct nucleotide sequences in the sample also encode this CDR3. The J gene is TRBJ1-4, the V gene TRBV4-1; no clear D gene. V dropped 1 base and J dropped 2 bases, with 8 bases sitting between them. The CDR3 contains 15 residues. CDR1 is MGHRA and CDR2 is YSYEKL in the germline V gene. The CDR3 nucleotides are TGCGCCAGCAGCCAAGTACAAGGGACTAATGAAAAACTGTTTTTT. As protein: CASSQVQGTNEKLFF.

The gene calls are TRBV4-1 and TRBJ2-1; D gene unclear. The germline gives CDR1 MGHRA, CDR2 YSYEKL. This CDR3 has 17 residues. Trimming pared 3 bases from V and 0 bases from J, leaving 15 bases between. Written as DNA, the CDR3 is TGCGCCAGCAGCCAGGCTCTTGGCGTTCGCTCCTACAATGAGCAGTTCTTC. It is translated as CASSQALGVRSYNEQFF.

The gene calls are TRBV29-1 and TRBJ2-7, with D maybe TRBD1 (5 bases). V shed 6 bases and J shed 6 bases, with 15 bases lying between them. The length of the CDR3 is 12 residues. Germline V gene lookup returns CDR1 SQVTM and CDR2 ANQGSEA. Written as DNA, the CDR3 is TGCAGCGTGTACGCCAGGGAAGGCGAGCAGTACTTC. Amino acids: CSVYAREGEQYF.

V is TRBV5-4 and J is TRBJ2-7; 8 positions agree with TRBD1. V was clipped by 3 bases and J by 3 bases; unmatched bases: 5. The germline V gene has CDR1 SGHNT and CDR2 YYREEE (reference sequence). The CDR3 sequence is 14 residues long. CDR3: CASSWTGSFYEQYF. In DNA, the CDR3 is TGTGCCAGCAGCTGGACAGGGTCTTTCTACGAGCAGTACTTC.

V is TRBV9 and J is TRBJ2-1, with D perhaps matching TRBD2 (5 bases). The V end lost 4 bases, the J end lost 5 bases, and 13 bases lay between the germline ends. This CDR3 region has 14 residues. CDR1 is SGDLS and CDR2 is YYNGEE in the germline V gene. The CDR3 nucleotides are TGTGCCAGCAGCCCCCTTCGAGGGAACAATGAGCAGTTCTTC. Encoded protein: CASSPLRGNNEQFF.

The V call is TRBV4-3, the J call TRBJ2-7; D is unresolved. V lost 4 bases, J lost 4 bases, and 17 bases lay in between. The CDR3 spans 15 residues. CDR1 and CDR2 from the germline V gene are LGHNA and YSLEER. The CDR3: CASSPTSSGMYEQYF. CDR3 DNA sequence: TGCGCCAGCAGCCCGACGAGCAGTGGGATGTACGAGCAGTACTTC.

The rearrangement uses TRBV7-6 and TRBJ2-3; D is undetermined. This CDR3 is 11 amino acids long. The germline V and J ends were trimmed by 8 bases and 4 bases, with 7 bases remaining between them. Germline CDR1 SGHVS, CDR2 FNYEAQ. The CDR3, as DNA: TGTGCCAGCCCCGCGGCAGATACGCAGTATTTT. It codes for CASPAADTQYF.

V gene TRBV7-6 combines with J gene TRBJ2-1; TRBD2 aligns across 13 bases. Germline CDR1 SGHVS, CDR2 FNYEAQ. V lost 6 bases to trimming and J lost 3 bases; unmatched junction nucleotides: 8. The CDR3 is 17 residues long. CDR3 in DNA: TGTGCCAGCAGACAACTAACTAGCGGGAGGGACTACAATGAGCAGTTCTTC. Translating it yields CASRQLTSGRDYNEQFF.

This sequence joins TRBV11-2 and TRBJ1-1; 7 positions match TRBD1. Germline CDR1 reads SGHAT; CDR2 reads FQNNGV. V dropped 3 bases and J dropped 1; count of bases not matched to a gene: 8. This CDR3 is built from 16 residues. The DNA for the CDR3 is TGTGCCAGCAGCTTCTTGGAGGGGGCGAAGAACACTGAAGCTTTCTTT. It encodes CASSFLEGAKNTEAFF.

This chain uses TRBV19 with TRBJ1-1; D unresolved. This CDR3 is built from 11 residues. Trimming took 6 bases from V and 6 from J, leaving 8 bases between them. CDR1 is LNHDA, CDR2 SQIVND, per germline (reference sequence). In DNA form, the CDR3 reads TGTGCCAGTAGGCGGATCCCTGAAGCTTTCTTT. As protein: CASRRIPEAFF.